The 7 T cell receptor beta chains reported below all come from one sample, sequenced in a study of PD-1 blockade in classical Hodgkin lymphoma. In every patient, relapse followed autologous stem cell transplantation, while exposure to brentuximab vedotin differed. This table comes from immunoSEQ multiplex PCR, and its TCRdb copy is limited to in-frame clones, with some not included. In the table there are some 30,000 clones, roughly 70% of which are singletons. Material: peripheral blood mononuclear cells (PBMCs), obtained before the second cycle of nivolumab. Receptors originate from a human donor with classical Hodgkin lymphoma.

This clone has a handful of counts. Written as DNA, the CDR3 is TGTGCCACCAGCGAGGCCAGGGAAATGGGTCAGCCCCAGCATTTT. Protein product: CATSEAREMGQPQHF. The gene calls are TRBV15 and TRBJ1-5; the D gene is possibly TRBD1 (5 bases). CDR3 length: 15 residues. Trimming removed 5 bases at V and 6 bases at J, with 17 bases between. Germline CDR1 LNHNV, CDR2 YYDKDF (reference sequence).

The gene calls are TRBV5-1 and TRBJ2-7, with a tentative D call TRBD1 (5 bases). Germline V gene sequence: CDR1 SGHRS, CDR2 YFSETQ. Trimming took off 4 bases at V and 3 bases at J, with 8 bases between the two ends. CDR3 length equals 12 residues. This CDR3 reads CASSPGRYEQYF. The CDR3 DNA follows: TGCGCCAGCAGCCCAGGGCGCTACGAGCAGTACTTC.

The chain uses TRBV7-9 and TRBJ1-1, with D possibly TRBD1 on 6 matching bases. The CDR3 contains 15 residues. CDR1 is SEHNR, CDR2 FQNEAQ, per germline (reference sequence). Deletions cut 3 bases from V and 6 bases from J, with 17 bases between. CDR3 region: CASSLATGPGPEAFF. Here the CDR3 DNA reads TGTGCCAGCAGCTTGGCAACAGGGCCGGGACCTGAAGCTTTCTTT. The full variable domain, completed using reference TRBV7-9 and TRBJ1-1, is DTGVSQNPRHKITKRGQNVTFRCDPISEHNRLYWYRQTLGQGPEFLTYFQNEAQLEKSRLLSDRFSAERPKGSFSTLEIQRTEQGDSAMYLCASSLATGPGPEAFFGQGTRLTVV.

This clone was observed a few times. The V call is TRBV16, the J call TRBJ2-1; D remains ambiguous. Trimming removed 2 bases at V and 6 bases at J, with 17 bases between. The V gene's germline CDR1 is KGHSY and CDR2 FQNENV. CDR3 size: 16 residues. In DNA, the CDR3 is TGTGCCAGCAGCCAAAAGGGCGAGTCCCGATCCAATGAGCAGTTCTTC. It encodes CASSQKGESRSNEQFF.

Comments on this clone: Compared with germline, one end of the junction differs, possibly owing to a read error. The V call is TRBV2, the J call TRBJ2-1; 7 nucleotides match TRBD2. The V gene's germline CDR1 is SNHLY and CDR2 FYNNEI. The CDR3 runs 13 residues. CDR3 sequence: CASSDGDAAGALF. Written as DNA, the CDR3 is TGTGCCAGCAGTGATGGGGATGCCGCGGGAGCCCTCTTC.

Note on this clone: The sample has other DNA sequences that encode this CDR3 too. The rearrangement links TRBV7-2 to TRBJ2-4, with D maybe TRBD1 (5 bases). Germline CDR1 SGHTA, CDR2 FQGNSA. This CDR3 has 15 residues. Trimming cost V 4 bases and J 0 bases, with 10 bases left between them. For the CDR3, the DNA is TGTGCCAGCAGCTCGACAGTACTAGCCAAAAACATTCAGTACTTC. This codes for CASSSTVLAKNIQYF.

The rearrangement links TRBV19 to TRBJ2-4; 7 bases line up with TRBD1. CDR1 LNHDA and CDR2 SQIVND come from the germline V gene (reference sequence). The CDR3 covers 15 residues. V trimming: 1 base; J trimming: 7 bases; junction bases outside the gene matches: 7. The CDR3 region is CASSIVRGPRNIQYF. Written as DNA, the CDR3 is TGTGCCAGTAGTATAGTAAGGGGGCCGCGGAACATTCAGTACTTC.